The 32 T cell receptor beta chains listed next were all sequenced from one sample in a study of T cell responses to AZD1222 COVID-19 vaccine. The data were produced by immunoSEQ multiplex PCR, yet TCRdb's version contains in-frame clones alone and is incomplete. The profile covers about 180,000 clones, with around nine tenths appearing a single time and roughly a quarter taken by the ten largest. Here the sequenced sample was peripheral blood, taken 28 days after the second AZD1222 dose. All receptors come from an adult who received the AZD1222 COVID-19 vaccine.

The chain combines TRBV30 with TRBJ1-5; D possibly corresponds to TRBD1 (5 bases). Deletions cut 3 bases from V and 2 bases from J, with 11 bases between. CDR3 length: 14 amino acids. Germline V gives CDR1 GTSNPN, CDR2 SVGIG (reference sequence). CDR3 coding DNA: TGTGCCTGGAGGGGGGACGGACGCAATCAGCCCCAGCATTTT. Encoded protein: CAWRGDGRNQPQHF.

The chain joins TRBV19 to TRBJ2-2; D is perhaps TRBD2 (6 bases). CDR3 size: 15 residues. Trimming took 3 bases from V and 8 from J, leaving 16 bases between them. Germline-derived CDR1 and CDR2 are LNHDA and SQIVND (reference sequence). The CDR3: CASSIPSGVEGELFF. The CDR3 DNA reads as TGTGCCAGTAGTATCCCCTCGGGGGTCGAGGGGGAGCTGTTTTTT.

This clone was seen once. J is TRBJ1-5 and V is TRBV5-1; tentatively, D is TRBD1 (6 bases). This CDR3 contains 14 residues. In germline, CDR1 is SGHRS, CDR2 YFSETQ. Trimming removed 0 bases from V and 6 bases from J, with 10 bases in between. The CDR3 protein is CASSLGGASQPQHF. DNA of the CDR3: TGCGCCAGCAGCTTGGGGGGGGCGAGTCAGCCCCAGCATTTT.

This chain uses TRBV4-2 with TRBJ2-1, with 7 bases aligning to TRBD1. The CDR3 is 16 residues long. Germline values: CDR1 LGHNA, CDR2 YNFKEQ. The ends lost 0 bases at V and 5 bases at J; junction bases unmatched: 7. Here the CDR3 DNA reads TGTGCCAGCAGCCAAGATCTAGGGGGCCGAAACAATGAGCAGTTCTTC. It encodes CASSQDLGGRNNEQFF.

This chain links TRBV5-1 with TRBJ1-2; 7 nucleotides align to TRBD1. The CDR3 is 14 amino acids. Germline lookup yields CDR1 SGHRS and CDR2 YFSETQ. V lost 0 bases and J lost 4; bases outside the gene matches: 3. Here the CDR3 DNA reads TGCGCCAGCAGCTTGGAGGGGACAGTCTATGGCTACACCTTC. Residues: CASSLEGTVYGYTF.

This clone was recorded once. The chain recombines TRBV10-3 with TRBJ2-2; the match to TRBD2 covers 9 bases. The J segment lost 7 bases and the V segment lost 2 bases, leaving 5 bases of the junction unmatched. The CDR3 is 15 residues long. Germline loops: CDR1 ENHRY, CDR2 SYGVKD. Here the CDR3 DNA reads TGTGCCATCAGTGAGGCGGGAGGGACTGTCGGGGAGCTGTTTTTT. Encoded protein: CAISEAGGTVGELFF.

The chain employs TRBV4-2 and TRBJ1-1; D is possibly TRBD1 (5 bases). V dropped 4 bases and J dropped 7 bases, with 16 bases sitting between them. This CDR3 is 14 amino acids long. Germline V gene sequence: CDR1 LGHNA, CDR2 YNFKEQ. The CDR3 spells CASSPGGGTLEAFF. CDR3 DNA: TGTGCCAGCAGCCCCGGAGGTGGGACCCTTGAAGCTTTCTTT.

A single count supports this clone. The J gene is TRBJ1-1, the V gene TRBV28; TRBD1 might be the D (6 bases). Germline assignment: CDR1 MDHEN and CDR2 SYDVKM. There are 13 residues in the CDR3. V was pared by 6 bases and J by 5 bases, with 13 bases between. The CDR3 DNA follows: TGTGCCAGCAGACCAACAGGGAGGACTGAAGCTTTCTTT. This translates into CASRPTGRTEAFF. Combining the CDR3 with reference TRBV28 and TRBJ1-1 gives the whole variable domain DVKVTQSSRYLVKRTGEKVFLECVQDMDHENMFWYRQDPGLGLRLIYFSYDVKMKEKGDIPEGYSVSREKKERFSLILESASTNQTSMYLCASRPTGRTEAFFGQGTRLTVV.

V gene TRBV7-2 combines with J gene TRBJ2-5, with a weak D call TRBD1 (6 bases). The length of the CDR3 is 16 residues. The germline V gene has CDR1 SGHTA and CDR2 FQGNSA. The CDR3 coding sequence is TGTGTCAAAGCTTATGCAGGGGAAGGATATGGAGAGACCCAGTACTTC. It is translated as CVKAYAGEGYGETQYF.

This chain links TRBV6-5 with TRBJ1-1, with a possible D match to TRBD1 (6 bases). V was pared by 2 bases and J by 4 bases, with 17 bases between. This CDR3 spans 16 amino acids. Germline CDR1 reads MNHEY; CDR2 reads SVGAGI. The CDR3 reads CASSYGGGGASTEAFF. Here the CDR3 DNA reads TGTGCCAGCAGTTACGGGGGAGGGGGTGCAAGCACTGAAGCTTTCTTT.

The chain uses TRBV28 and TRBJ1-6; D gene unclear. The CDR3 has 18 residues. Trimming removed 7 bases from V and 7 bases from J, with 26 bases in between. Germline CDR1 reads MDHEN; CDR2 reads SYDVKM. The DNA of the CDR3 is TGTGCCAGCACCTCGTCATCGTCGGCACTTAGGGCGAATTCACCCCTCCACTTT. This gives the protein CASTSSSSALRANSPLHF.

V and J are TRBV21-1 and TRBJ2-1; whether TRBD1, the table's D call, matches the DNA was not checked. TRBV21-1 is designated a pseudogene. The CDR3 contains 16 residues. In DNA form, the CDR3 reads TGTGCCAGCAGCAAAGAGGGGGAAGGGTCCTACAATGAGCAGTTCTTC. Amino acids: CASSKEGEGSYNEQFF.

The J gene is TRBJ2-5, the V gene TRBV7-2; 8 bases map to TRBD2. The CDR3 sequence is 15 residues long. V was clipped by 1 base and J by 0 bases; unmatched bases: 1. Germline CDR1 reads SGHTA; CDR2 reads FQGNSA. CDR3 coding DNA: TGTGCCAGCAGCTTAGTGGGACTAGACCAAGAGACCCAGTACTTC. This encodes CASSLVGLDQETQYF.

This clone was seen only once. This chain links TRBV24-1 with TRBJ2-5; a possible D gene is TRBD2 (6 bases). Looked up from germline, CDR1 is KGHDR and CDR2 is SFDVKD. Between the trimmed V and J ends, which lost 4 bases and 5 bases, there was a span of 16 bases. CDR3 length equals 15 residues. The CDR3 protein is CATSEWRAGWETQYF. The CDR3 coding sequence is TGTGCCACCAGTGAATGGAGGGCAGGTTGGGAGACCCAGTACTTC.

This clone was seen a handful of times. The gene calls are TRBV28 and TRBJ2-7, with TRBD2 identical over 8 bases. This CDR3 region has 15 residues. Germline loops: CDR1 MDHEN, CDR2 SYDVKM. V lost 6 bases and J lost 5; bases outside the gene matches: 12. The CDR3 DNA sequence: TGTGCCAGCAGCTGGGCGGGGGGAGGATCCCACGAGCAGTACTTC. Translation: CASSWAGGGSHEQYF.

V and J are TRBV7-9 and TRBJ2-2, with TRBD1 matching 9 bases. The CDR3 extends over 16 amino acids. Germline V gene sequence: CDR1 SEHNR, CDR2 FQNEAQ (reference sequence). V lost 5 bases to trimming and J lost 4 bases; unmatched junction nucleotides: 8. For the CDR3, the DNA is TGTGCCAGCAGCCCGGCCGGGACAGGGATCACCGGGGAGCTGTTTTTT. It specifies CASSPAGTGITGELFF.

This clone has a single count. The DNA for the CDR3 is TGTGCCAGCAGCTTGGCAGGCGGGAGCTCCTACGAGCAGTACTTC. This translates into CASSLAGGSSYEQYF. J is TRBJ2-7 and V is TRBV5-4, with TRBD2 matching over 7 bases. This CDR3 has 15 residues. V lost 0 bases, J lost 0 bases, and 3 bases stayed unmatched. From germline, CDR1 is SGHNT and CDR2 YYREEE (reference sequence).

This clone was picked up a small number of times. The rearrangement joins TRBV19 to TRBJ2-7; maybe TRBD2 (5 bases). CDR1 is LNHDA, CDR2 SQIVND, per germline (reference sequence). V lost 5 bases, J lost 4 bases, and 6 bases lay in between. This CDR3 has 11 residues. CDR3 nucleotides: TGTGCCAGTAGTCGCGGGTACGAGCAGTACTTC. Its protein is CASSRGYEQYF. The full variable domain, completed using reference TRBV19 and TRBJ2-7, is DGGITQSPKYLFRKEGQNVTLSCEQNLNHDAMYWYRQDPGQGLRLIYYSQIVNDFQKGDIAEGYSVSREKKESFPLTVTSAQKNPTAFYLCASSRGYEQYFGPGTRLTVT.

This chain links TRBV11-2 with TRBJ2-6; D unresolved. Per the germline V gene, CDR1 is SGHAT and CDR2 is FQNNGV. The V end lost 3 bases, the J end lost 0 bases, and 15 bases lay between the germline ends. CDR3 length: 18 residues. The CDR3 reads CASSLRGSTSSGANVLTF. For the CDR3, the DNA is TGTGCCAGCAGCTTGCGCGGTTCAACCAGCTCTGGGGCCAACGTCCTGACTTTC.

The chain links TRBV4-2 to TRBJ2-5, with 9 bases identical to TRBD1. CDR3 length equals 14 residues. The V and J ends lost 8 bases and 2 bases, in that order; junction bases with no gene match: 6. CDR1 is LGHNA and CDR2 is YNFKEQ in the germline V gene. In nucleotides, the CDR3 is TGTGCCAGCGGGGGACAGGGTAGTCAAGAGACCCAGTACTTC. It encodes CASGGQGSQETQYF.

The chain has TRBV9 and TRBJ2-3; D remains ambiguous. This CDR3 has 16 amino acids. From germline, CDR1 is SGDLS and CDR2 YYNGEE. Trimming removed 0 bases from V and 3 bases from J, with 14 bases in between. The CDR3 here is CASSVGSSVGTDTQYF. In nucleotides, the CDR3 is TGTGCCAGCAGCGTAGGCTCGTCGGTGGGGACAGATACGCAGTATTTT. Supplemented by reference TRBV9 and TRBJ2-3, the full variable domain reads DSGVTQTPKHLITATGQRVTLRCSPRSGDLSVYWYQQSLDQGLQFLIQYYNGEERAKGNILERFSAQQFPDLHSELNLSSLELGDSALYFCASSVGSSVGTDTQYFGPGTRLTVL.

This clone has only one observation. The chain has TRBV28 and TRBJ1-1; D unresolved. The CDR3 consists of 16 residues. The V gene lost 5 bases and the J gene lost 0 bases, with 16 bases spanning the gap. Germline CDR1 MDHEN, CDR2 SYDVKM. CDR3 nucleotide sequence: TGTGCCAGCAGTCCTCCGGGTTCCCGCATGAACACTGAAGCTTTCTTT. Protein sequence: CASSPPGSRMNTEAFF.

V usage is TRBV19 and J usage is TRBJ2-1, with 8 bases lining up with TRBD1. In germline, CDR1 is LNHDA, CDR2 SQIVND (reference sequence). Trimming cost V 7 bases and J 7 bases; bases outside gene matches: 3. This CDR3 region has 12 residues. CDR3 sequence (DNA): TGTGCCAGTATCAACAGGGGGAATGAGCAGTTCTTC. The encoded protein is CASINRGNEQFF.

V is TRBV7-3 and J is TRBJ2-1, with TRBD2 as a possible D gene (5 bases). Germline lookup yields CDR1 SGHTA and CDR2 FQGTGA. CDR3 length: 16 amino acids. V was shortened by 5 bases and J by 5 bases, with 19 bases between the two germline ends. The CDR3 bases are TGTGCCAGCAGCCCTCGGGTTCCGGGAATGGACAATGAGCAGTTCTTC. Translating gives CASSPRVPGMDNEQFF.

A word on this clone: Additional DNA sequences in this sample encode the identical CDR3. Written as DNA, the CDR3 is TGTGCCAGCAGCTTAACATTTGGAGATACGCAGTATTTT. It yields the protein CASSLTFGDTQYF. The chain recombines TRBV7-3 with TRBJ2-3; D gene uncertain. This CDR3 region has 13 residues. V was cut by 0 bases and J by 5 bases, with 6 bases left in between. Germline CDR1 and CDR2: SGHTA and FQGTGA.

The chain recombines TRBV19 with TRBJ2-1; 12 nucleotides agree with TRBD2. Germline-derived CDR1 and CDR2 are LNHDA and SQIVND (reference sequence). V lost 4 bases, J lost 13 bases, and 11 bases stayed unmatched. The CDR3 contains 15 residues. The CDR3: CASSRGAMTSGRQFF. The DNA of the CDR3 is TGTGCCAGTAGTAGGGGAGCGATGACTAGCGGGAGACAGTTCTTC.

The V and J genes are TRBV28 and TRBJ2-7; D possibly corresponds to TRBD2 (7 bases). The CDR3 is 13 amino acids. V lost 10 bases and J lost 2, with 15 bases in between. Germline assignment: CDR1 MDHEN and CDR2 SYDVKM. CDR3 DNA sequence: TGTGCCATTCATCGGGGGGCACCCTACGAGCAGTACTTC. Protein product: CAIHRGAPYEQYF.

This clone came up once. The CDR3 region is CASSLVLGRAGELFF. CDR3 coding DNA: TGTGCCAGCAGCTTAGTTCTGGGGAGGGCCGGGGAGCTGTTTTTT. The genes are TRBV7-2 and TRBJ2-2; 7 bases are shared with TRBD2. Looked up from germline, CDR1 is SGHTA and CDR2 is FQGNSA. V was pared by 1 base and J by 6 bases, with 5 bases of the junction left unmatched. The CDR3 is 15 amino acids.

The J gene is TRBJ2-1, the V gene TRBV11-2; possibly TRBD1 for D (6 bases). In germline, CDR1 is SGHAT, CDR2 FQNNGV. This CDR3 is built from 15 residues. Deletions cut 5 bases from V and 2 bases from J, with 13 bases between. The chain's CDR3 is CASSPTGLPYNEQFF. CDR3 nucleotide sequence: TGTGCCAGCAGCCCTACAGGGCTGCCCTACAATGAGCAGTTCTTC.

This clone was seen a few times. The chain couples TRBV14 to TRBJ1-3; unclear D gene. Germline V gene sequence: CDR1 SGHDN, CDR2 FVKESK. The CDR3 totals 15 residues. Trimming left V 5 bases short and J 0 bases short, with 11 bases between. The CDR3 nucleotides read TGTGCCAGCAGCTGGACGGCACGCTCTGGAAACACCATATATTTT. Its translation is CASSWTARSGNTIYF.

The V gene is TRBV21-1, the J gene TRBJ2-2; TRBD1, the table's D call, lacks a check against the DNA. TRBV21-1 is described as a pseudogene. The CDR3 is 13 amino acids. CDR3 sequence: CASPGTSTGELFF. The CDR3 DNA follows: TGTGCCAGCCCCGGGACATCCACCGGGGAGCTGTTTTTT.

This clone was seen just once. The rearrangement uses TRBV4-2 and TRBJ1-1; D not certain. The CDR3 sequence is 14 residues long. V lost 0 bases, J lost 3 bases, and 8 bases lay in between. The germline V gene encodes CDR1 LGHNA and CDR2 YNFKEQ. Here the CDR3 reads CASSQDPHDTEAFF. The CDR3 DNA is TGTGCCAGCAGCCAAGATCCGCATGACACTGAAGCTTTCTTT.